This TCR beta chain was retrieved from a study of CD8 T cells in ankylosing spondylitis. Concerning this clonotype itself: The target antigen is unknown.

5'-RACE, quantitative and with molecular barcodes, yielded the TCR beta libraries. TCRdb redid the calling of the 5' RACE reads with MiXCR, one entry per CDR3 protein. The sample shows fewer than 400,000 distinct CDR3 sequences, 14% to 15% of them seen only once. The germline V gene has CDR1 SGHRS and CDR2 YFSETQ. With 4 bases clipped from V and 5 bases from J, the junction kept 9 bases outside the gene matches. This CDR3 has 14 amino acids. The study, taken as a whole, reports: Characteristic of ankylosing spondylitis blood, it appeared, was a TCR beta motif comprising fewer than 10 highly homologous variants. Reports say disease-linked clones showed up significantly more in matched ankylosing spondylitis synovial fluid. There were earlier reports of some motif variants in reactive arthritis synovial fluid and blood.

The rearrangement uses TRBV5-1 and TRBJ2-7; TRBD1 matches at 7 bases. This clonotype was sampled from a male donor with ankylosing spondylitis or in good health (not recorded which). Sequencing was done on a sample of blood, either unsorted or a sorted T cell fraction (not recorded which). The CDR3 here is CASSTRQGLHEQYF. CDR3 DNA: TGCGCCAGCAGCACCCGACAGGGTCTGCACGAGCAGTACTTC. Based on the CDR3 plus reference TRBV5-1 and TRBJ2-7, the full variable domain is KAGVTQTPRYLIKTRGQQVTLSCSPISGHRSVSWYQQTPGQGLQFLFEYFSETQRNKGNFPGRFSGRQFSNSRSEMNVSTLELGDSALYLCASSTRQGLHEQYFGPGTRLTVT.